The 10 T cell receptor beta chains below come from one sample, sequenced in a study of blood T cell repertoires in COVID-19. Produced via immunoSEQ multiplex PCR; TCRdb's table is partial and in-frame only. The table lists some 240,000 clones, 65% to 85% of them singletons. The sample consisted of peripheral blood. The receptors come from a woman in her thirties or forties who had recovered from COVID-19.

The rearrangement joins TRBV29-1 to TRBJ1-1; no clear D gene. Germline V lookup: CDR1 SQVTM, CDR2 ANQGSEA. Trimming stripped 8 bases from V and 8 bases from J, with 15 bases between. CDR3 size: 11 residues. DNA of the CDR3: TGCAGCCCTTCGACGGCGGTCGAAGCTTTCTTT. Its translation: CSPSTAVEAFF.

V gene TRBV11-3 combines with J gene TRBJ2-3; D unclear. The CDR3 length is 14 residues. Germline loops: CDR1 SGHNT, CDR2 YENEEA. Trimming took 5 bases from V and 0 from J, leaving 9 bases between them. The DNA of the CDR3 is TGTGCCAGCAGCCTTTCCTCTAGCACAGATACGCAGTATTTT. This gives the protein CASSLSSSTDTQYF.

The chain recombines TRBV11-3 with TRBJ1-1; D may be TRBD1 (6 bases). The CDR3 covers 14 residues. The germline gives CDR1 SGHNT, CDR2 YENEEA. V lost 3 bases and J 4 bases, leaving 12 bases between the germline ends. The CDR3, as DNA: TGTGCCAGCAGCTTTACAGGGCGGGCCACTGAAGCTTTCTTT. Translation gives CASSFTGRATEAFF.

V gene TRBV10-3 combines with J gene TRBJ2-3, with D uncertain. There are 15 residues in the CDR3. V lost 3 bases to trimming and J lost 7 bases, with 17 bases between them. Per the germline V gene, CDR1 is ENHRY and CDR2 is SYGVKD. In DNA form, the CDR3 reads TGTGCCATCAGTGATTCGATACGAGTTTCATATACGCAGTATTTT. It encodes CAISDSIRVSYTQYF.

This clone occurred once. The chain employs TRBV6-1 and TRBJ1-5; D is possibly TRBD1 (6 bases). Germline V gene lookup returns CDR1 MNHNS and CDR2 SASEGT. This CDR3 has 17 amino acids. Trimming took off 1 base at V and 3 bases at J, with 16 bases between the two ends. In DNA form, the CDR3 reads TGTGCCAGCAGTGAAGGACCCTACGACAGGCACAATCAGCCCCAGCATTTT. The encoded protein is CASSEGPYDRHNQPQHF.

This clone came up a few times. The chain couples TRBV7-6 to TRBJ1-4; D unclear. The CDR3 has 17 residues. Germline V CDR1 and CDR2: SGHVS, FNYEAQ. The V end was cut by 5 bases, the J end by 2 bases, with 18 bases between. The CDR3 spells CASSPVRDRGTNEKLFF. The CDR3 DNA is TGTGCCAGCAGCCCGGTACGCGACCGCGGGACTAATGAAAAACTGTTTTTT.

The V gene is TRBV5-1, the J gene TRBJ1-3; D perhaps matches TRBD1 (5 bases). Germline V gene lookup returns CDR1 SGHRS and CDR2 YFSETQ. The V end was cut by 3 bases, the J end by 1 base, with 11 bases between. This CDR3 contains 15 residues. CDR3 sequence: CASSSGGVSGNTIYF. CDR3 coding DNA: TGCGCCAGCAGCTCAGGAGGGGTGTCTGGAAACACCATATATTTT.

The V gene is TRBV18, the J gene TRBJ2-2; maybe TRBD1 (5 bases). This CDR3 is 17 amino acids long. The germline CDR1 and CDR2 sequences are KGHSH and LQKENI. V was cut by 0 bases and J by 5 bases, with 16 bases left in between. This chain's CDR3 is CASSPPQGPVVTGELFF. CDR3 in DNA: TGTGCCAGCTCACCACCGCAGGGCCCTGTGGTGACCGGGGAGCTGTTTTTT.

Concerning this clone itself: The sample contains more than one DNA sequence encoding this CDR3. The V call is TRBV6-5, the J call TRBJ1-2, with 7 bases aligning to TRBD1. The CDR3 consists of 13 residues. CDR1 MNHEY and CDR2 SVGAGI come from the germline V gene. V shed 4 bases and J 2 bases; nucleotides not matched to a gene: 1. The CDR3 DNA is TGTGCCAGCAGTTCGGACAGGAACTATGGCTACACCTTC. This sequence encodes CASSSDRNYGYTF.

For the CDR3, the DNA is TGTGCCCACTATACCAATTTGTACAGGGGAATTTCCTATGGCTACACCTTC. Its protein product is CAHYTNLYRGISYGYTF. The rearrangement links TRBV30 to TRBJ1-2, with 7 bases matching TRBD1. The V and J ends lost 8 bases and 4 bases, in that order; junction bases with no gene match: 22. This CDR3 comprises 17 residues. The germline V gene has CDR1 GTSNPN and CDR2 SVGIG (reference sequence).